Detailed here is one TCR beta chain. Its antigen is undetermined. The data are from a study of identical twins. The cDNA had a unique molecular identifier and a template-switch universal primer site. TCRdb used MiXCR to reprocess the 5' RACE reads, holding one entry per CDR3 protein. The repertoire holds around 490,000 distinct CDR3 sequences, with 12% to 15% as singletons. Broader study findings: Out-of-frame alpha sequences that twins shared showed excess low generation probability. The same donors were not followed; conclusions instead depended on cross-sectional statistical analysis. Cord blood beta clonotypes present at high abundance carried fewer insertions; no such pattern appeared in memory repertoires.

CDR1 and CDR2 from the germline V gene are KGHDR and SFDVKD. This CDR3 is built from 14 residues. V lost 4 bases and J lost 4, with 10 bases in between. These data are also associated with another study on yellow fever vaccine responses in identical twins.

The sequenced sample consisted of CD4+ T cells sorted from blood. The origin of this receptor is a young woman in good health. The J gene is TRBJ1-5, the V gene TRBV24-1, with D maybe TRBD1 (6 bases). This CDR3 is CATSENRDNQPQHF. The CDR3 nucleotides read TGTGCCACCAGTGAAAACAGGGATAATCAGCCCCAGCATTTT.